These 28 T cell receptor beta chains share one sample of origin, sequenced in a study of graft-versus-host responses after intestinal transplantation. The protocol was immunoSEQ multiplex PCR, while the TCRdb copy is restricted to in-frame clones and leaves out a portion. The sample gives over 850 clones, 90% to 95% of which show up once; 4% to 5% is in the top ten. The sequences come from PBMCs, collected 9 days after transplant. All receptors derive from a human patient who received an intestinal transplant, so some T cells may come from the graft donor.

The sample holds a few counts of this clone. The J gene is TRBJ2-7, the V gene TRBV10-3; D possibly uses TRBD1 or TRBD2 (5 bases each). Trimming stripped 8 bases from V and 0 bases from J, with 8 bases between. The CDR3 contains 12 residues. Germline V CDR1 and CDR2: ENHRY, SYGVKD. The CDR3, as DNA: TGTGCCATCCGGGGCAGCTCCTACGAGCAGTACTTC. It encodes CAIRGSSYEQYF.

This rearrangement joins TRBV11-3 to TRBJ2-3; D not certain. The V and J ends lost 1 base and 4 bases respectively, with 18 bases between them. Germline V lookup: CDR1 SGHNT, CDR2 YENEEA. The CDR3 is 17 residues long. CDR3 sequence reads: CASSLVGGHGLADTQYF. DNA for the CDR3: TGTGCCAGCAGCTTAGTAGGTGGCCATGGGTTGGCAGATACGCAGTATTTT.

The J gene is TRBJ2-3, the V gene TRBV9; D is possibly TRBD2 (7 bases). Germline lookup yields CDR1 SGDLS and CDR2 YYNGEE. The CDR3 length is 15 residues. V was cut by 2 bases and J by 4 bases, with 14 bases left in between. In DNA, the CDR3 is TGTGCCAGCAGCGTGGTAGGGGGGGCTGCAGATACGCAGTATTTT. Translating it yields CASSVVGGAADTQYF.

This chain joins TRBV7-9 and TRBJ1-2, with D unresolved. Trimming removed 1 base at V and 6 bases at J, with 6 bases between. Germline loops: CDR1 SEHNR, CDR2 FQNEAQ (reference sequence). This CDR3 has 12 amino acids. CDR3 sequence: CASSLVMHGYTF. CDR3 coding DNA: TGTGCCAGCAGCTTAGTCATGCATGGCTACACCTTC.

The rearrangement joins TRBV5-6 to TRBJ2-7; D is perhaps TRBD1 (5 bases). V was clipped by 3 bases and J by 3 bases, with 7 bases between them. In germline, CDR1 is SGHDT, CDR2 YYEEEE. CDR3 length equals 12 residues. CDR3 amino acids: CASSWGSYEQYF. In nucleotides, the CDR3 is TGTGCCAGCAGCTGGGGCAGCTACGAGCAGTACTTC.

The chain has TRBV7-7 and TRBJ2-6; no clear D gene. CDR1 SSHAT and CDR2 FNYEAQ come from the germline V gene (reference sequence). This CDR3 is 18 amino acids long. Trimming removed 5 bases from V and 5 bases from J, with 22 bases in between. The CDR3 nucleotides read TGTGCCAGCAGCCACGTAGCAGTGCCACAAAGTCGGGCCAACGTCCTGACTTTC. It specifies CASSHVAVPQSRANVLTF.

This chain uses TRBV9 with TRBJ2-7; D possibly corresponds to TRBD2 (5 bases). V lost 2 bases and J 0 bases, leaving 9 bases between the germline ends. The CDR3 consists of 14 residues. Germline V gene sequence: CDR1 SGDLS, CDR2 YYNGEE. CDR3 region: CASSVTSRSYEQYF. CDR3 in DNA: TGTGCCAGCAGCGTCACTAGTCGCTCCTACGAGCAGTACTTC.

The chain's CDR3 is CASSPLGSKNIQYF. In nucleotides, the CDR3 is TGTGCCAGCAGCCCCTTGGGTTCCAAAAACATTCAGTACTTC. The chain links TRBV11-2 to TRBJ2-4; D is undetermined. Per germline, CDR1 SGHAT and CDR2 FQNNGV. CDR3 length: 14 residues. V lost 5 bases and J lost 2, with 10 bases in between.

This sequence joins TRBV6-1 and TRBJ1-2; D perhaps matches TRBD1 (5 bases). CDR1 is MNHNS and CDR2 is SASEGT in the germline V gene. The CDR3 has 14 residues. V dropped 4 bases and J dropped 2 bases, with 11 bases sitting between them. This chain's CDR3 is CASSGQPGNYGYTF. The CDR3 bases are TGTGCCAGCAGTGGACAGCCAGGGAACTATGGCTACACCTTC.

The chain joins TRBV10-1 to TRBJ1-5; 8 bases fit TRBD1. The CDR3 contains 13 residues. V lost 10 bases to trimming and J lost 6 bases; unmatched junction nucleotides: 8. In germline, CDR1 is WNHNN, CDR2 SYGVQD (reference sequence). The CDR3 loop reads CATTDRVGQPQHF. CDR3 nucleotides: TGCGCCACCACGGACAGGGTGGGTCAGCCCCAGCATTTT.

This clone was counted between two and nine times. This rearrangement joins TRBV5-5 to TRBJ1-3; D uncertain. This CDR3 has 12 residues. Trimming took off 4 bases at V and 5 bases at J, with 7 bases between the two ends. Per germline, CDR1 SGHKS and CDR2 YYEKEE (reference sequence). CDR3 in DNA: TGTGCCAGCAGCCTCGACAGAAACACCATATATTTT. Protein sequence: CASSLDRNTIYF.

The rearrangement uses TRBV19 and TRBJ1-6, with TRBD1 as a possible D gene (6 bases). V was shortened by 9 bases and J by 7 bases, with 13 bases between the two germline ends. The CDR3 extends over 13 amino acids. CDR1 is LNHDA and CDR2 is SQIVND in the germline V gene (reference sequence). This chain's CDR3 is CASSGVWNSPLHF. The DNA for the CDR3 is TGTGCCAGCTCAGGGGTTTGGAATTCACCCCTCCACTTT.

The V call is TRBV2, the J call TRBJ2-3; 9 bases agree with TRBD2. Germline loops: CDR1 SNHLY, CDR2 FYNNEI. CDR3 length equals 15 residues. Trimming cost V 9 bases and J 8 bases; bases outside gene matches: 15. The CDR3 region is CASLSLAGGPRTQYF. The CDR3 DNA follows: TGTGCCAGTTTGTCCTTGGCGGGGGGGCCGCGTACGCAGTATTTT.

The rearrangement joins TRBV2 to TRBJ2-4; D not resolved. V lost 4 bases and J lost 1, with 2 bases in between. Germline values: CDR1 SNHLY, CDR2 FYNNEI. The CDR3 sequence is 12 residues long. CDR3 region: CASSGAKNIQYF. The CDR3 DNA follows: TGTGCCAGCAGTGGGGCCAAAAACATTCAGTACTTC.

This rearrangement joins TRBV10-2 to TRBJ1-2, with unresolved D. The CDR3 length is 11 residues. V gave up 9 bases and J gave up 8 bases, with 13 bases separating them. CDR1 WSHSY and CDR2 SAAADI come from the germline V gene. The CDR3 DNA reads as TGCGCCAGGGGTGGACGGCGAGGCTACACCTTC. Residues: CARGGRRGYTF.

This chain links TRBV7-2 with TRBJ2-1; possibly TRBD1 for D (5 bases). The length of the CDR3 is 13 residues. V gave up 5 bases and J gave up 12 bases, with 17 bases separating them. The germline V gene encodes CDR1 SGHTA and CDR2 FQGNSA. The CDR3 sequence: CASSPTTGQGQFF. The CDR3 DNA reads TGTGCCAGCAGCCCAACGACCGGTCAGGGGCAGTTCTTC.

The rearrangement joins TRBV2 to TRBJ1-2; TRBD1 might be the D (5 bases). This CDR3 has 13 amino acids. Germline loops: CDR1 SNHLY, CDR2 FYNNEI. The V end was cut by 6 bases, the J end by 2 bases, with 10 bases between. CDR3 bases: TGTGCCAGCAGCATTACAGGAAACTATGGCTACACCTTC. Its translation: CASSITGNYGYTF.

The chain is built from TRBV23-1 and TRBJ2-1; 11 bases map to TRBD2. TRBV23-1 is annotated as an ORF whose role is uncertain. J gave up 4 bases and V 8 bases, and 7 bases lay outside the gene matches. This CDR3 is built from 15 residues. CDR3 sequence: CASRDGTSGYNEQFF. CDR3 nucleotide sequence: TGCGCCAGCCGTGACGGGACTAGCGGATACAATGAGCAGTTCTTC.

V gene TRBV5-4 combines with J gene TRBJ1-6, with 7 bases fitting TRBD1. Germline-derived CDR1 and CDR2 are SGHNT and YYREEE (reference sequence). CDR3 length equals 14 residues. After removal of 1 base from V and 10 bases from J, the junction contained 5 bases not matched to a gene. The CDR3 region is CASSLTGELSPLHF. CDR3 sequence (DNA): TGTGCCAGCAGCTTGACAGGGGAATTGTCACCCCTCCACTTT. The entire variable domain, with the rest obtained from reference TRBV5-4 and TRBJ1-6, is as follows: ETGVTQSPTHLIKTRGQQVTLRCSSQSGHNTVSWYQQALGQGPQFIFQYYREEENGRGNFPPRFSGLQFPNYSSELNVNALELDDSALYLCASSLTGELSPLHFGNGTRLTVT.

The rearrangement links TRBV27 to TRBJ2-1; D is perhaps TRBD2 (5 bases). Germline V gene sequence: CDR1 MNHEY, CDR2 SMNVEV (reference sequence). V lost 4 bases and J 6 bases, leaving 16 bases between the germline ends. CDR3 size: 15 residues. The CDR3 is CASSSSRLASNEQFF. The DNA for the CDR3 is TGTGCCAGCAGTTCCTCGCGCCTAGCAAGCAATGAGCAGTTCTTC.

The rearrangement links TRBV30 to TRBJ1-5; D is unclear. The CDR3 is 14 residues long. The germline V gene encodes CDR1 GTSNPN and CDR2 SVGIG (reference sequence). V was pared by 0 bases and J by 4 bases, with 10 bases between. CDR3 coding DNA: TGTGCCTGGAGTGTAGAGTTGGGGAATCAGCCCCAGCATTTT. It translates to CAWSVELGNQPQHF. The complete variable domain, with remaining parts taken from reference TRBV30 and TRBJ1-5, reads SQTIHQWPATLVQPVGSPLSLECTVEGTSNPNLYWYRQAAGRGLQLLFYSVGIGQISSEVPQNLSASRPQDRQFILSSKKLLLSDSGFYLCAWSVELGNQPQHFGDGTRLSIL.

This sequence joins TRBV27 and TRBJ2-5, with 7 bases matching TRBD2. Germline assignment: CDR1 MNHEY and CDR2 SMNVEV (reference sequence). There are 15 residues in the CDR3. Losses at the gene ends were 2 bases for V and 4 bases for J; bases not matched to a gene: 7. CDR3 residues: CASSLRGRAIETQYF. The CDR3 coding sequence is TGTGCCAGCAGTTTACGAGGGAGGGCCATAGAGACCCAGTACTTC.

For the CDR3, the DNA is TGTGCCAGCAGTGACTGGGCGGGACGGGGCGAGCAGTACTTC. Translation: CASSDWAGRGEQYF. The chain has TRBV2 and TRBJ2-7; tentative D call: TRBD2 (6 bases). In germline, CDR1 is SNHLY, CDR2 FYNNEI. The CDR3 has 14 amino acids. The V end lost 3 bases, the J end lost 6 bases, and 15 bases lay between the germline ends. Supplemented by reference TRBV2 and TRBJ2-7, the full variable domain reads EPEVTQTPSHQVTQMGQEVILRCVPISNHLYFYWYRQILGQKVEFLVSFYNNEISEKSEIFDDQFSVERPDGSNFTLKIRSTKLEDSAMYFCASSDWAGRGEQYFGPGTRLTVT.

This chain connects TRBV4-1 to TRBJ2-7; maybe TRBD1 (5 bases). The V and J ends lost 0 bases and 5 bases respectively, with 20 bases between them. CDR1 is MGHRA, CDR2 YSYEKL, per germline. The length of the CDR3 is 17 residues. The CDR3 DNA sequence: TGCGCCAGCAGCCAAGATCTAACAGGTTTTCTTACAGACGAGCAGTACTTC. Residues: CASSQDLTGFLTDEQYF.

The J gene is TRBJ2-1, the V gene TRBV5-5; D remains unclear. With 0 bases removed from V and 8 bases from J, the gap between germline ends came to 6 bases. The CDR3 is 12 residues long. Germline lookup yields CDR1 SGHKS and CDR2 YYEKEE (reference sequence). In DNA form, the CDR3 reads TGTGCCAGCAGCTTGGTTGTGCATGAGCAGTTCTTC. Translated, it gives CASSLVVHEQFF.

The chain uses TRBV19 and TRBJ1-2; D call uncertain. CDR1 LNHDA and CDR2 SQIVND come from the germline V gene (reference sequence). There are 11 residues in the CDR3. Trimming took off 6 bases at V and 4 bases at J, with 6 bases between the two ends. The CDR3 spells CASSASYGYTF. The CDR3 DNA follows: TGTGCCAGTAGCGCAAGCTATGGCTACACCTTC.

This chain uses TRBV6-1 with TRBJ1-2; no clear D. Between the trimmed V and J ends, which lost 5 bases and 4 bases, there was a span of 17 bases. Germline loops: CDR1 MNHNS, CDR2 SASEGT. CDR3 length: 15 residues. The CDR3 nucleotides read TGTGCCAGCAGTTTGAAGAGTCCAGTCCTCTATGGCTACACCTTC. Its translation is CASSLKSPVLYGYTF.

J is TRBJ2-1 and V is TRBV6-6; no clear D gene. CDR1 MNHNY and CDR2 SVGAGI come from the germline V gene (reference sequence). The CDR3 extends over 11 amino acids. Trimming removed 2 bases at V and 7 bases at J, with 3 bases between. DNA of the CDR3: TGTGCCAGCAGTTACGGGAATGAGCAGTTCTTC. It specifies CASSYGNEQFF.